This TCR beta chain was observed in a study of PD-L1 blockade in urothelial cancer (dated by TCRdb to about 2017). Regarding the complete study: Therapy was started in about 2014 for all patients, and atezolizumab 1,200 mg was administered intravenously every 3 weeks. About 85% of the 29 patients were identified as males with urothelial cancer of bladder origin, and a prior smoking history was reported by 18 of 29 patients. An ECOG performance status of 0 or 1 was recorded for the patients, and 0 to 3 prior chemotherapy regimens had been received by the patients. Blood samples were analyzed 3 weeks after the start of treatment (second dose) and 6 weeks after the start of treatment. A median of about 140,000 T cells and approximately 83,000 unique TCRs was obtained from blood samples, and a median clonality of approximately 0.077 was observed. An exploratory multi-omic analysis was conducted of the somatic, immune and clinical correlates of response to PD-L1 blockade with atezolizumab in urothelial cancer. Pretreatment tumor samples and matched peripheral blood, collected serially before and after atezolizumab treatment, underwent TCR sequencing. Durable clinical benefit meant progression-free survival longer than 6 months, and TCR features were also tested against progression-free and overall survival. In the same patients who had TCR sequencing, pretreatment tumors also underwent whole exome sequencing and RNA sequencing. Roughly 10 patients achieved durable clinical benefit and fewer than 25 did not. Twenty-nine patients had pretreatment blood TCR-seq, some 25 had at least one posttreatment blood collection, and some 25 had tumor TCR-seq. Broad study findings and their caveats: Because of the small sample size (n of about 29) and the many exploratory analyses performed, the results are intended to be regarded as hypothesis-generating. Greater expansion of tumor-associated TCR clones in peripheral blood 3 weeks after the start of treatment was observed in patients with durable benefit (n ≈ 20, p = 0.022). A pretreatment peripheral blood TCR clonality below the median was linked to improved progression-free and overall survival.

Synthetic TCR analog templates were spiked into each PCR to estimate absolute template abundance from read counts. The immunoSEQ assay used bias-controlled V and J gene primers to amplify TCRbeta CDR3 regions from genomic DNA. Sequencing of rearranged TCRbeta segments was done at approximately 20X coverage. On the study's bioinformatics: Sequencing errors were corrected by clustering, and CDR3s were annotated against IMGT so that V, D and J genes could be assigned. Only productive TCRbeta rearrangements were used in downstream analyses, excluding out-of-frame or stop-codon sequences. Clonality was calculated as one minus the Shannon entropy normalized by the log of the number of unique productive sequences. Fisher's exact test with Benjamini-Hochberg correction, at a threshold of adjusted p below 0.01, was used to find clones that differed between time points or between blood and tumor. TCRdb carries this immuneACCESS record with in-frame sequences only. Its versions omit some clonotypes, under half of them owing to an unresolved V gene in the studies checked, with the rest unexplained. The V and J calls and clone size are taken from that table; D and trimming were inferred from the DNA. The sample data list tens of thousands of clones, and roughly 84% of these were observed just once. Over 8.5% of the sample is held by the ten biggest clonotypes.

The CDR3 contains 13 residues, cysteine and phenylalanine counted. Only the CDR3 part of the read is kept: 39 bases, read in frame from the first base. The germline V gene encodes CDR1 MNHEY and CDR2 SMNVEV (reference sequence). V is shortened by 4 bases, J by 4 bases, and the region joining them spans 10 bases. As for this clone: No cognate antigen has been identified for it. No base quality values were provided; no much bigger clone lies one nucleotide off.

The time point label of this sample denotes: pretreatment peripheral blood. A cohort of 30 or so patients with locally advanced or metastatic urothelial carcinoma, treated at Memorial Sloan Kettering on a trial protocol, was included. Peripheral blood mononuclear cells were collected pretreatment and during treatment, with between 1 and 8 total time points per patient. The Qiagen DNeasy Blood extraction kit was used to purify genomic DNA from total PBMCs and from tumor samples. Collected pretreatment and during treatment, PBMCs were isolated and stored as previously described. Sequenced here: PBMCs, sampled around atezolizumab (anti-PD-L1) treatment. The clonotype comes from a woman in her 70s with urothelial cancer. Recombination connected TRBV27 to TRBJ2-5; the D region possibly corresponds to TRBD1 (5 bases align). For the CDR3, the sequence is CASSWRQGETQYF. The nucleotides read TGTGCCAGCAGTTGGCGCCAGGGAGAGACCCAGTACTTC.